This T cell receptor beta chain comes out of a study of Ad26.COV2.S vaccination and SARS-CoV-2 variants. As to treatment: 19 received Ad26.COV2.S at low or high dose, single or two shots; about 5 received placebo; per-sample allocation not given. All samples were drawn on day 63, counting from the first vaccine or placebo injection. An adult of 18-55 years in Boston served as donor. On this clone: Its specificity is unknown.

Trimming took off 3 bases at V and 10 bases at J, with 9 bases between the two ends. The CDR3 runs 12 residues. Germline V gene lookup returns CDR1 MDHEN and CDR2 SYDVKM. Data came from immunoSEQ multiplex PCR; TCRdb stores just in-frame clones and leaves some out. Of 300,000 to 350,000 clones in the sample, more than 85% were seen once. Points from the study as a whole: The TCR-based breadth and depth measures might underestimate overall T cell responses. Individuals receiving vaccine had higher spike-specific TCR breadth than placebo recipients did.

The TCR sequence derives from a person between 18 and 65 years old who received the Ad26.COV2.S COVID-19 vaccine or a placebo. The specimen was peripheral blood, collected in a trial of Ad26.COV2.S vaccine versus placebo. The chain uses TRBV28 and TRBJ1-4; unclear D gene. DNA of the CDR3: TGTGCCAGCAGTTTCGGAGAGGTAAAACTGTTTTTT. Protein product: CASSFGEVKLFF.